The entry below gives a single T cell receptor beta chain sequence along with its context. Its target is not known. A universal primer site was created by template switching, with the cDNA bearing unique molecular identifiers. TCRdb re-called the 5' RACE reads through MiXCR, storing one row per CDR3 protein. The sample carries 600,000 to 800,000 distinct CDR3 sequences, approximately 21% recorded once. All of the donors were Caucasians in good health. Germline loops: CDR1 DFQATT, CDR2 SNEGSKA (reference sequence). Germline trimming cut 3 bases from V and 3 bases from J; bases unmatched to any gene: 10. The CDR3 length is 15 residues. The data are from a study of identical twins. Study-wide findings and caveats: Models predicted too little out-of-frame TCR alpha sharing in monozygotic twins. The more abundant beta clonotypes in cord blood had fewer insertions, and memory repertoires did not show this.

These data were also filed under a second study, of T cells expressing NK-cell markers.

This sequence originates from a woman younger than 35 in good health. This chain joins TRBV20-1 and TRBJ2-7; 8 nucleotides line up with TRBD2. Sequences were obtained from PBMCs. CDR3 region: CSARPPGSGIYEQYF. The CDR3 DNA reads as TGCAGTGCTAGGCCCCCTGGTAGCGGGATCTACGAGCAGTACTTC.